These T cell receptor beta chains were read from a single sample in a study of cytomegalovirus exposure and HLA in healthy donors. Measured with immunoSEQ multiplex PCR; TCRdb has only the in-frame clones, and not every one. The sample records 75,000 to 95,000 clones, about 62% being singletons. The specimen was PBMCs. These receptors were taken from a man between 25 and 39 years old in good health and CMV-seronegative. Both conserved end residues are part of each CDR3. The D gene is left open where the match is weak. Size tells how often a clone was seen (once, few, many) or the class of an expanded clone, and some rows leave it out.

abundance	len	v_gene	j_gene	d_gene	CDR3nt	CDR3aa
.	15	TRBV11-2	TRBJ1-2	TRBD1	TGTGCCAGCAGCGCCCGGGGACAGGGAAACTATGGCTACACCTTC	CASSARGQGNYGYTF
.	14	TRBV11-3	TRBJ2-7	TRBD1	TGTGCCAGCAGCTTGGGACAGGGACCCTACGAGCAGTACTTC	CASSLGQGPYEQYF
few	15	TRBV4-1	TRBJ2-7	.	TGCGCCAGCAGTCTCGCCCTCGGATCTAGCGACGAGCAGTACTTC	CASSLALGSSDEQYF
.	14	TRBV6-4	TRBJ2-3	.	TGTGCCAGCAGTGAGGTTCACACCGACAATACGCAGTATTTT	CASSEVHTDNTQYF
few	15	TRBV11-2	TRBJ2-7	TRBD2	TGTGCCAGCAGCTCTCGTGGTAGCGGGAGTTACGAGCAGTACTTC	CASSSRGSGSYEQYF
few	14	TRBV9	TRBJ2-5	.	TGTGCCAGCAGCGTAGGCGGGTACCAAGAGACCCAGTACTTC	CASSVGGYQETQYF
.	15	TRBV7-3	TRBJ1-1	.	TGTGCCAGCAGCTTAGTCGGGGGGGTGAACACTGAAGCTTTCTTT	CASSLVGGVNTEAFF
.	16	TRBV27	TRBJ2-3	TRBD2	TGTGCCAGCAGTCTCGGGACTAGCGGGAGAGGGGATACGCAGTATTTT	CASSLGTSGRGDTQYF
.	16	TRBV6-1	TRBJ2-1	TRBD2	TGTGCCAGCAGTGTACAAGCGGGGGGGCCGTTCAATGAGCAGTTCTTC	CASSVQAGGPFNEQFF
.	16	TRBV18	TRBJ2-1	TRBD1	TGTGCCAGCTCACCACCGGTGGGACAGGGGGTCTATGAGCAGTTCTTC	CASSPPVGQGVYEQFF
.	14	TRBV28	TRBJ2-7	.	TGTGCCGCCTTGGGGACCGAGGGGGCCTACGAGCAGTACTTC	CAALGTEGAYEQYF
.	13	TRBV27	TRBJ2-1	TRBD2	TGTGCCAGCAGTTCCGGGACTAGTAATGAGCAGTTCTTC	CASSSGTSNEQFF
.	16	TRBV6-4	TRBJ2-3	TRBD2	TGTGCCAGCAGTGACACGGCTAGCGGGAGACCAGATACGCAGTATTTT	CASSDTASGRPDTQYF
.	12	TRBV9	TRBJ1-4	TRBD1	TGTGCCAGCAGCTCACAGGGGGAAAAACTGTTTTTT	CASSSQGEKLFF
.	12	TRBV18	TRBJ2-7	.	TGTGCCAGTCAGGACGGGGACTACGAGCAGTACTTC	CASQDGDYEQYF
.	15	TRBV5-1	TRBJ2-6	.	TGCGCCAGCAGCTTCGAGGGCTCTGGGGCCAACGTCCTGACTTTC	CASSFEGSGANVLTF
.	13	TRBV6-5	TRBJ2-3	.	TGTGCCAGCAGTTACCGGCTAGAAGATACGCAGTATTTT	CASSYRLEDTQYF
.	17	TRBV5-1	TRBJ1-2	.	TGCGCCAGCAGCTTGACTGGTGACTCCATAAAGACCTATGGCTACACCTTC	CASSLTGDSIKTYGYTF
.	14	TRBV11-2	TRBJ2-5	TRBD1	TGTGCCAGCAGCGCCCGGACAGGGGAAGAGACCCAGTACTTC	CASSARTGEETQYF
.	18	TRBV5-8	TRBJ1-5	TRBD1	TGTGCCAGCAGTCTTAGGGGGCGAGAAGGGGCTAGCAATCAGCCCCAGCATTTT	CASSLRGREGASNQPQHF
.	15	TRBV2	TRBJ2-7	TRBD1	TGTGCCAGCATGCATCCGGACAGGGACTCCTACGAGCAGTACTTC	CASMHPDRDSYEQYF
.	16	TRBV10-3	TRBJ2-5	TRBD2	TGTGCCATCAGTGTTAAACTAGCGGGGATACAAGAGACCCAGTACTTC	CAISVKLAGIQETQYF
.	13	TRBV19	TRBJ2-7	TRBD1	TGTGCCAGTAGTAGCGACAGGGTTGGCGAGCAGTACTTC	CASSSDRVGEQYF
once	15	TRBV2	TRBJ1-2	TRBD1	TGTGCCAGCACCTCGTCGGCAGGGGGCTCCTATGGCTACACCTTC	CASTSSAGGSYGYTF
few	13	TRBV30	TRBJ2-7	TRBD1	TGTGCCTGGAGTGTGCAGGGGGTATACGAGCAGTACTTC	CAWSVQGVYEQYF
few	13	TRBV14	TRBJ1-1	.	TGTGCCAGCAGCCCAAACAGCTACACTGAAGCTTTCTTT	CASSPNSYTEAFF
once	14	TRBV30	TRBJ2-7	.	TGTGCCTGGAGTCGGGGAACAGGGTTCCGCGAGCAGTACTTC	CAWSRGTGFREQYF
few	14	TRBV27	TRBJ2-7	TRBD2	TGTGCCAGCAGTTTCTCTAGCGGGAGTTTCGAGCAGTACTTC	CASSFSSGSFEQYF
.	11	TRBV20-1	TRBJ2-7	.	TGCAGTCCGGGACTCTCCTACGAGCAGTACTTC	CSPGLSYEQYF
.	13	TRBV15	TRBJ2-4	.	TGTGCCACCACCATAGCGTCGGGGAGCATTCAGTACTTC	CATTIASGSIQYF
.	15	TRBV5-1	TRBJ2-2	TRBD2	TGCGCCAGCAGCCCGGGAGGGGGTATCGCCGGGGAGCTGTTTTTT	CASSPGGGIAGELFF
.	14	TRBV7-2	TRBJ2-1	.	TGTGCCAGCAGCTTAATACGCCGGAGCGATGAGCAGTTCTTC	CASSLIRRSDEQFF
.	14	TRBV28	TRBJ2-1	.	TGTGCCAGCAGCTTAGACTCGCCCTGGAATGAGCAGTTCTTC	CASSLDSPWNEQFF
.	16	TRBV18	TRBJ2-3	.	TGTGCCAGCTCACCCGTTCTAGCGCTGAGCACAGATACGCAGTATTTT	CASSPVLALSTDTQYF
.	14	TRBV9	TRBJ2-5	.	TGTGCCAGCAGCGACAGGGCCCTGGGAGAGACCCAGTACTTC	CASSDRALGETQYF
.	15	TRBV4-2	TRBJ1-5	.	TGTGCCAGCAGCCAAGATGGGAGTAGGAATCAGCCCCAGCATTTT	CASSQDGSRNQPQHF
.	15	TRBV5-5	TRBJ1-5	.	TGTGCCAGCAGCCTTTTCGTTAGCCTCAATCAGCCCCAGCATTTT	CASSLFVSLNQPQHF
.	8	TRBV6-6	TRBJ1-1	.	TGTGCCAGCAGTTATTTGGAGTTT	CASSYLEF
.	15	TRBV10-3	TRBJ2-7	.	TGTGCCATCAGTGAGTCGGGTTCTAGCTCCGACGAGCAGTACTTC	CAISESGSSSDEQYF
.	14	TRBV5-1	TRBJ2-1	TRBD1	TGCGCCAGCAGCAGGGGACAGGGGTTCTATGAGCAGTTCTTC	CASSRGQGFYEQFF
.	14	TRBV25-1	TRBJ1-2	TRBD1	TGTGCCAGCAGTGGGACAGGGTTGAAGAATGGCTACACCTTC	CASSGTGLKNGYTF
.	15	TRBV28	TRBJ2-1	TRBD2	TGTGCCAGCAGTTCTGGGGGACTAGCAGACAATGAGCAGTTCTTC	CASSSGGLADNEQFF
.	15	TRBV6-5	TRBJ2-7	.	TGTGCCAGCAGACCTCTAGCGCTTCTTCCCTACGAGCAGTACTTC	CASRPLALLPYEQYF
few	14	TRBV7-9	TRBJ2-7	.	TGTGCCAGCAGCCCCGGAGTGGGCTCCTACGAGCAGTACTTC	CASSPGVGSYEQYF
.	17	TRBV7-3	TRBJ2-7	TRBD2	TGTGCCAGCAGCCCACCCTTAGCGGGGGAGGGCTCCTACGAGCAGTACTTC	CASSPPLAGEGSYEQYF
.	14	TRBV7-9	TRBJ2-4	.	TGTGCCAGCAGCTTAGGCGGCCCCGGAAACATTCAGTACTTC	CASSLGGPGNIQYF
few	16	TRBV2	TRBJ2-7	.	TGTGCCGTCCTTAAGTATTTACGGGGGGCCTCCTACGAGCAGTACTTC	CAVLKYLRGASYEQYF
few	15	TRBV6-6	TRBJ2-7	.	TGTGCCAGCAGTTACTCTTTCCAGGGTAACTACGAGCAGTACTTC	CASSYSFQGNYEQYF
.	17	TRBV29-1	TRBJ2-7	TRBD1	TGCAGCGTTGAAGTGGCCCCGACAGGGGGACCCGACTACGAGCAGTACTTC	CSVEVAPTGGPDYEQYF
.	16	TRBV18	TRBJ1-5	TRBD1	TGTGCCAGCTCACCAACAGTGGGACAGGGGGTCCAGCCCCAGCATTTT	CASSPTVGQGVQPQHF
.	15	TRBV11-2	TRBJ2-5	.	TGTGCCAGCAGCCTTGGGATAGCAGGGCAAGAGACCCAGTACTTC	CASSLGIAGQETQYF
.	16	TRBV9	TRBJ1-1	.	TGTGCCAGCAGCGTAGAGGAAACAGGGAGATGGACTGAAGCTTTCTTT	CASSVEETGRWTEAFF
few	18	TRBV7-9	TRBJ2-3	TRBD2	TGTTCCAGCAGCCGTCAGCGGGGGGGAGGTGATGGCACAGATACGCAGTATTTT	CSSSRQRGGGDGTDTQYF